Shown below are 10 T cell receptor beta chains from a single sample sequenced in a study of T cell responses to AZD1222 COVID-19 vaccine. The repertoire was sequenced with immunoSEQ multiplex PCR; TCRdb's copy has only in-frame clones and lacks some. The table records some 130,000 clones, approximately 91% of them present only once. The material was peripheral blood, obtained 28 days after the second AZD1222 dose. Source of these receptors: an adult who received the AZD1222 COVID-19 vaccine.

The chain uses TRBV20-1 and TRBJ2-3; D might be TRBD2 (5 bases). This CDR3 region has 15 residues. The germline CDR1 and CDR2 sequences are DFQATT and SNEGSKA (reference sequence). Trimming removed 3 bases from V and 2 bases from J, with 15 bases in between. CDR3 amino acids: CSASGRADNTDTQYF. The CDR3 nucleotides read TGCAGTGCTAGTGGGCGGGCAGACAACACAGATACGCAGTATTTT.

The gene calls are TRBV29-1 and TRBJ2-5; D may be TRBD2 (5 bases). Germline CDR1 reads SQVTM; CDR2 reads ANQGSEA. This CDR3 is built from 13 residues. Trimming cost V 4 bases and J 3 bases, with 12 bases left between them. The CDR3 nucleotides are TGCAGCGTTGGTGGTAGCGCCAAAGAGACCCAGTACTTC. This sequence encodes CSVGGSAKETQYF.

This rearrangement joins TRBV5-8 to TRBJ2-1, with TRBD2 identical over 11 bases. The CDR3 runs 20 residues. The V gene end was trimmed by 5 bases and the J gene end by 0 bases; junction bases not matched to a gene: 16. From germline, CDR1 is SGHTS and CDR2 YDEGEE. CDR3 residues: CASRYPPGLAVGSSYNEQFF. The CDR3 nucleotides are TGTGCCAGCAGATATCCCCCGGGACTAGCGGTTGGGAGCTCCTACAATGAGCAGTTCTTC.

The CDR3 sequence is CAWGPFTGGNEKLFF. The CDR3 region has the DNA TGTGCCTGGGGCCCCTTCACAGGGGGTAATGAAAAACTGTTTTTT. The V gene is TRBV30, the J gene TRBJ1-4; 8 nucleotides align to TRBD1. With V trimmed by 5 bases and J by 4 bases, 9 bases remained unmatched. Germline assignment: CDR1 GTSNPN and CDR2 SVGIG (reference sequence). The CDR3 totals 15 residues.

The CDR3 loop reads CASSQVWGVRTGELFF. The CDR3 DNA sequence: TGCGCCAGCAGCCAAGTATGGGGGGTTAGGACCGGGGAGCTGTTTTTT. The chain employs TRBV4-3 and TRBJ2-2; D is perhaps TRBD2 (6 bases). V lost 1 base, J lost 5 bases, and 14 bases lay in between. The V gene's germline CDR1 is LGHNA and CDR2 YSLEER. The CDR3 is 16 residues long.

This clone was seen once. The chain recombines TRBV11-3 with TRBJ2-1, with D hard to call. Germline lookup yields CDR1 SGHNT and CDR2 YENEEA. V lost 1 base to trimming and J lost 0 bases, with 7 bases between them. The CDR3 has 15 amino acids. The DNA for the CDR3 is TGTGCCAGCAGCTTAGCCGAAAGCTCCTACAATGAGCAGTTCTTC. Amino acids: CASSLAESSYNEQFF.

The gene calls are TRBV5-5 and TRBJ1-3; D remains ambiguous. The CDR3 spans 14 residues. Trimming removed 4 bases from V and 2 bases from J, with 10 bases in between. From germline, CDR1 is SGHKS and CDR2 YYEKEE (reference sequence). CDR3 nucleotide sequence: TGTGCCAGCAGCCTGCGGAGAACTGGAAACACCATATATTTT. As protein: CASSLRRTGNTIYF.

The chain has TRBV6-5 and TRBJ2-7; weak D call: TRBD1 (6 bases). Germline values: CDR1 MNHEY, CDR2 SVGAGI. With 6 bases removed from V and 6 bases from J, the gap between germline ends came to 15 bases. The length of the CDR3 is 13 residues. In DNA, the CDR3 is TGTGCCAGCAGCTGGACAGACCACGGCGAGCAGTACGTC. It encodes CASSWTDHGEQYV.

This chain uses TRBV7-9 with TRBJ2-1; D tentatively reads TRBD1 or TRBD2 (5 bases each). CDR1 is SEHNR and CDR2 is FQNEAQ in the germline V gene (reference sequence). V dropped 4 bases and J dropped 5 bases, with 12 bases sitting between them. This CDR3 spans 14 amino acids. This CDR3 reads CASSSGPTDNEQFF. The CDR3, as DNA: TGTGCCAGCAGCTCGGGACCTACCGACAATGAGCAGTTCTTC. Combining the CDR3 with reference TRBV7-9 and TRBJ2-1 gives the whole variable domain DTGVSQNPRHKITKRGQNVTFRCDPISEHNRLYWYRQTLGQGPEFLTYFQNEAQLEKSRLLSDRFSAERPKGSFSTLEIQRTEQGDSAMYLCASSSGPTDNEQFFGPGTRLTVL.

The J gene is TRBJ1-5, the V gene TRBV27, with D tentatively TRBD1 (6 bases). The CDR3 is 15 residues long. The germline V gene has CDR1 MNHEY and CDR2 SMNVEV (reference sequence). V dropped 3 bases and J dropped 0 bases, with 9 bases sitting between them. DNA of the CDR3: TGTGCCAGCAGTTTTGGACAGTTTAGCAATCAGCCCCAGCATTTT. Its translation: CASSFGQFSNQPQHF.